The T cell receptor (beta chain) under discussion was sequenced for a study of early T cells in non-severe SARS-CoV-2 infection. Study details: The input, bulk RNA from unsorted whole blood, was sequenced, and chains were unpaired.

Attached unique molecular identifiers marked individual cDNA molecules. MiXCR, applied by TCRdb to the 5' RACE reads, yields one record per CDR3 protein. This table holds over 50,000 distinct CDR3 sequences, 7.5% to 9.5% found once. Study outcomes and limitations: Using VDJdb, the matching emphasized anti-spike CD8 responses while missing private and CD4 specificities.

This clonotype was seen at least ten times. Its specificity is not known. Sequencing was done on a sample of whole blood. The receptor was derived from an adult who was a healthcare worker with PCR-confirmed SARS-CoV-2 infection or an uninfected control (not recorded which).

The chain's CDR3 is CSARSGHEQYF. Here the CDR3 DNA reads TGCAGTGCTAGATCGGGGCACGAGCAGTACTTC. The chain is built from TRBV20-1 and TRBJ2-7; D may be TRBD1 or TRBD2 (5 bases each). Germline loops: CDR1 DFQATT, CDR2 SNEGSKA (reference sequence). The V and J ends lost 2 bases and 5 bases respectively, with 7 bases between them. This CDR3 comprises 11 residues.